Sequencing of this T cell receptor beta chain was carried out in a study of blood T cell repertoires in COVID-19 (dated by TCRdb to about 2020). Regarding the complete study: Samples covering the acute and convalescent phases of COVID-19 were provided by collaborators in the United States, Italy and Spain. The material from the prospective study consisted of cDNA or gDNA derived from T cells, B-cell-depleted T cells, or PBMCs. Deeply sampled blood TCRbeta repertoires from subjects exposed to, actively infected with, or recovered from COVID-19 were included in the dataset. Sample metadata almost always included a de-identified subject ID, COVID-19 status, age in years and sex. The repertoires were made available in a free public database intended to serve as a resource for research on the immune response to SARS-CoV-2. Samples were obtained from the ongoing ImmuneRACE study (first 160 participants) and from 1,254 subjects provided by 6 global collaborators. HLA class I and class II types, where available, came from metadata supplied by the sample provider rather than from assay-based typing.

This clone has only one observation. The target of this receptor is not known. No base quality information exists; no much larger clone differs at one position. Enrolling through a virtual design, the prospective study's participants ranged in age from roughly 18 to 90 years and lived across roughly 23 United States geographic areas. In the prospective study, participants were assigned to cohorts based on the clinical history participants reported in a screening survey and a study questionnaire. For ImmuneRACE Cohort 3, a participant was defined as recovered based on two consecutive negative NP/OP PCR tests, clearance by a healthcare professional, or resolution of symptoms. In the prospective study, whole blood, serum and a nasopharyngeal or oropharyngeal swab were collected from each participant by mobile phlebotomists. Additional blood draws and questionnaires over a 2-month period could optionally be provided by prospective study participants. Before DNA extraction, prospective study blood samples were shipped either frozen or at room temperature.

The immunoSEQ Assay, a bias-controlled multiplex PCR, was used to amplify TCRbeta CDR3 regions from genomic DNA. The authors processed their data as follows. Nucleated cell counts per sample were estimated from amplification of reference gene primers within the assay. To quantify the absolute abundance of each unique TCRbeta CDR3 rearrangement, sequence reads were collapsed and filtered. For each sample, productive Simpson clonality was calculated as the square root of Simpson's diversity index over productive rearrangements. TCRdb re-hosts the immuneACCESS table, in-frame sequences only. Its copies lack some clones; in the studies checked, an unresolved V gene accounts for under half of them, and the cause for the rest is not known. That table gives V, J and clone size, and the DNA gave D and trimming. The sample data list some 270,000 clones, and under 90% of these were observed just once. The ten largest clones represent 1.7% of the sample.

Trimmed from V: 1 base; trimmed from J: 4 bases; junction bases lacking a gene match: 9. The CDR3, from cysteine to phenylalanine, totals 16 residues. Of all the DNA, just the CDR3 is kept, 48 bases in frame from base 1. CDR1 and CDR2 were assigned from the germline V gene (reference sequence) as LGHDT and YNNKEL. What the study reported, not specific to this receptor: Clinical and demographic metadata were provided uncurated, with the amount varying by source and participant.

The receptor's source is a woman between 40 and 55 years old who had recovered from COVID-19. The sequence joins TRBV3-1 (or the pseudogene TRBV3-2) to TRBJ2-5, with 7 bases matching TRBD1. Sequenced: PBMCs or T cells enriched from blood (not recorded which). The sequenced DNA: TGTGCCAGCAGCCAAGTCTTAGGGGGCGTTCCAGAGACCCAGTACTTC. Translated, it gives CASSQVLGGVPETQYF.